The T cell receptor (beta chain) described here comes from a study of early T cells in non-severe SARS-CoV-2 infection. General study findings and limits: In VDJdb matching, anti-spike CD8 responses were favored while private and CD4 specificities went missing.

V lost 0 bases, J lost 0 bases, and 18 bases lay in between. Looked up from germline, CDR1 is SGHTA and CDR2 is FQGNSA. The CDR3 is 19 residues long. As part of library construction, unique molecular identifiers were attached to individual cDNA molecules. TCRdb re-called the 5' RACE reads with MiXCR, one entry per CDR3 protein. The data show more than 50,000 distinct CDR3 sequences, 10% to 15% seen once. This clonotype showed up many times. The antigen remains unidentified. The material sequenced was whole blood. The source is an adult who was a healthcare worker with PCR-confirmed SARS-CoV-2 infection or an uninfected control (not recorded which). The V gene is TRBV7-2, the J gene TRBJ2-1; D is perhaps TRBD1 (5 bases). This CDR3 reads CASSLAPTLGASSYNEQFF. The CDR3 DNA is TGTGCCAGCAGCTTAGCCCCTACCCTTGGGGCGAGCTCCTACAATGAGCAGTTCTTC.